The 28 T cell receptor beta chains below come from one sample, sequenced in a study of cytomegalovirus exposure and HLA in healthy donors. TCRdb's table, derived via immunoSEQ multiplex PCR, lists solely in-frame clones and lacks some. The sample includes 150,000 or so clones, 70% to 90% of them seen just once. The sample taken for sequencing was PBMCs. These receptors came from a human donor in good health.

The chain recombines TRBV5-1 with TRBJ2-2; 7 positions match TRBD2. CDR1 is SGHRS and CDR2 is YFSETQ in the germline V gene. V dropped 1 base and J dropped 4; count of bases not matched to a gene: 4. The CDR3 is 15 residues long. The CDR3 sequence is CASSLISSGTGELFF. The CDR3 region has the DNA TGCGCCAGCAGCTTGATCTCTAGCGGCACCGGGGAGCTGTTTTTT. Filled out from reference TRBV5-1 and TRBJ2-2, the complete variable domain reads KAGVTQTPRYLIKTRGQQVTLSCSPISGHRSVSWYQQTPGQGLQFLFEYFSETQRNKGNFPGRFSGRQFSNSRSEMNVSTLELGDSALYLCASSLISSGTGELFFGEGSRLTVL.

This chain connects TRBV21-1 to TRBJ2-7; TRBD1 reflects the table's D call only, with no check against the DNA. TRBV21-1 constitutes a pseudogene. CDR3 length: 14 residues. The CDR3 coding sequence is TGTGCCAGCAGCCCCCAGGGGGGCTCCTACGAGCAGTACTTC. The encoded protein is CASSPQGGSYEQYF.

This chain uses TRBV27 with TRBJ2-1; TRBD2 matches 10 bases. The CDR3 consists of 17 residues. J was trimmed by 9 bases and V by 8 bases; bases with no gene match: 19. Germline lookup yields CDR1 MNHEY and CDR2 SMNVEV (reference sequence). This CDR3 is CASGGPSGSWGIGEQFF. The CDR3 nucleotides are TGTGCCAGCGGGGGTCCTAGCGGGAGTTGGGGTATTGGTGAGCAGTTCTTC.

This clone was observed a single time. The rearrangement uses TRBV2 and TRBJ2-7, with 7 bases fitting TRBD1. This CDR3 comprises 12 residues. The V and J ends lost 8 bases and 2 bases, in that order; junction bases with no gene match: 3. Germline V gene lookup returns CDR1 SNHLY and CDR2 FYNNEI. DNA for the CDR3: TGTGCCAGCCAGGGACAGCCCTACGAGCAGTACTTC. Translating it yields CASQGQPYEQYF. Together with reference TRBV2 and TRBJ2-7, the CDR3 gives the full variable domain: EPEVTQTPSHQVTQMGQEVILRCVPISNHLYFYWYRQILGQKVEFLVSFYNNEISEKSEIFDDQFSVERPDGSNFTLKIRSTKLEDSAMYFCASQGQPYEQYFGPGTRLTVT.

The rearrangement uses TRBV19 and TRBJ1-1, with D possibly TRBD1 on 5 matching bases. Trimming shortened V by 5 bases and J by 4 bases, and 17 bases separated the two germline ends. This CDR3 is built from 15 residues. Germline values: CDR1 LNHDA, CDR2 SQIVND (reference sequence). The CDR3 sequence is CASSQQWAGGTEAFF. CDR3 in DNA: TGTGCCAGTAGTCAGCAATGGGCGGGGGGCACTGAAGCTTTCTTT.

V usage is TRBV7-2 and J usage is TRBJ2-7; possible D gene TRBD2, 6 bases. This CDR3 spans 15 amino acids. The ends were cut back, 0 bases at V and 2 bases at J, with 11 bases in the middle. Germline CDR1 reads SGHTA; CDR2 reads FQGNSA. The CDR3 coding sequence is TGTGCCAGCAGCTTAGCCAGGGCGGGGCCCTACGAGCAGTACTTC. Protein product: CASSLARAGPYEQYF.

The genes are TRBV30 and TRBJ1-3; 7 bases fit TRBD1. This CDR3 contains 12 residues. V gave up 5 bases and J gave up 4 bases; unmatched junction bases: 2. CDR1 and CDR2 from the germline V gene are GTSNPN and SVGIG (reference sequence). The CDR3 DNA is TGTGCCTGGCTACAGGGGGGAAACACCATATATTTT. Its protein product is CAWLQGGNTIYF.

The CDR3 loop is CASSQDPQGRAFF. CDR3 DNA sequence: TGCGCCAGCAGCCAAGATCCCCAGGGCCGAGCTTTCTTT. The rearrangement uses TRBV4-1 and TRBJ1-1; D is perhaps TRBD1 (5 bases). This CDR3 is 13 amino acids long. V was cut by 0 bases and J by 10 bases, with 12 bases left in between. CDR1 MGHRA and CDR2 YSYEKL come from the germline V gene.

The V and J genes are TRBV5-1 and TRBJ2-5; D uncertain. V lost 2 bases, J lost 5 bases, and 10 bases lay in between. Germline V gene data show CDR1 as SGHRS and CDR2 as YFSETQ. This CDR3 has 13 amino acids. The CDR3 DNA reads as TGCGCCAGCAGCTTATCTAGGCTTGAGACCCAGTACTTC. Its translation: CASSLSRLETQYF.

This chain links TRBV30 with TRBJ1-1, with D unclear. There are 13 residues in the CDR3. The V end was cut by 6 bases, the J end by 0 bases, with 11 bases between. Looked up from germline, CDR1 is GTSNPN and CDR2 is SVGIG (reference sequence). The CDR3 reads CACTRSLNTEAFF. For the CDR3, the DNA is TGTGCCTGTACTCGGAGCTTGAACACTGAAGCTTTCTTT.

The rearrangement uses TRBV28 and TRBJ2-2; the match to TRBD1 covers 8 bases. CDR3 length: 15 residues. Germline V gives CDR1 MDHEN, CDR2 SYDVKM. Trimming took 2 bases from V and 3 from J; bases not matched to a gene: 2. As DNA, the CDR3 is TGTGCCAGCAGTTTACAGGGGGCCGACACCGGGGAGCTGTTTTTT. This encodes CASSLQGADTGELFF. The entire variable domain, with the rest obtained from reference TRBV28 and TRBJ2-2, is as follows: DVKVTQSSRYLVKRTGEKVFLECVQDMDHENMFWYRQDPGLGLRLIYFSYDVKMKEKGDIPEGYSVSREKKERFSLILESASTNQTSMYLCASSLQGADTGELFFGEGSRLTVL.

The chain recombines TRBV19 with TRBJ1-1, with D possibly TRBD1 on 6 matching bases. CDR3 length equals 15 residues. V was trimmed by 6 bases and J by 1 base, leaving 15 bases between them. Germline V gives CDR1 LNHDA, CDR2 SQIVND (reference sequence). This CDR3 reads CASSLQGRENTEAFF. For the CDR3, the DNA is TGTGCCAGTAGCCTACAGGGTCGAGAGAACACTGAAGCTTTCTTT.

This clone was seen a few times. The chain combines TRBV4-3 with TRBJ2-7; a possible D gene is TRBD1 (6 bases). Germline V gives CDR1 LGHNA, CDR2 YSLEER. The V and J ends lost 0 bases and 9 bases respectively, with 15 bases between them. The CDR3 spans 14 residues. CDR3 region: CASSQDGQPLGQYF. The CDR3 bases are TGCGCCAGCAGCCAAGATGGACAGCCCTTGGGGCAGTACTTC.

The rearrangement links TRBV5-4 to TRBJ2-2, with a possible D match to TRBD1 (6 bases). The CDR3 runs to 15 residues. The germline CDR1 and CDR2 sequences are SGHNT and YYREEE (reference sequence). The germline V and J ends were trimmed by 4 bases and 7 bases, with 17 bases remaining between them. As DNA, the CDR3 is TGTGCCAGCAGCCTGGTCAGGGGCACGGGCGGGGAGCTGTTTTTT. It specifies CASSLVRGTGGELFF.

The chain combines TRBV28 with TRBJ1-5; TRBD1 aligns across 10 bases. The ends lost 4 bases at V and 3 bases at J; junction bases unmatched: 3. CDR1 is MDHEN, CDR2 SYDVKM, per germline. There are 15 residues in the CDR3. CDR3 DNA: TGTGCCAGCAGTTGGACAGGGGGTTTCAATCAGCCCCAGCATTTT. Its translation is CASSWTGGFNQPQHF.

The gene calls are TRBV15 and TRBJ2-7, with D perhaps TRBD2 (6 bases). From germline, CDR1 is LNHNV and CDR2 YYDKDF (reference sequence). Trimming cost V 4 bases and J 1 base, with 14 bases left between them. CDR3 length equals 15 residues. The CDR3 sequence: CATSKSKSGSYEQYF. The CDR3 DNA reads as TGTGCCACCAGCAAGTCGAAGAGCGGGTCCTACGAGCAGTACTTC. Using reference TRBV15 and TRBJ2-7 for the parts outside the CDR3, the full variable domain is DAMVIQNPRYQVTQFGKPVTLSCSQTLNHNVMYWYQQKSSQAPKLLFHYYDKDFNNEADTPDNFQSRRPNTSFCFLDIRSPGLGDTAMYLCATSKSKSGSYEQYFGPGTRLTVT.

The chain couples TRBV7-9 to TRBJ1-1; D remains ambiguous. V was shortened by 5 bases and J by 6 bases, with 19 bases between the two germline ends. Germline assignment: CDR1 SEHNR and CDR2 FQNEAQ (reference sequence). This CDR3 is 15 amino acids long. The CDR3: CASSHGLVTSSEAFF. Written as DNA, the CDR3 is TGTGCCAGCAGCCATGGACTGGTAACGTCCTCTGAAGCTTTCTTT.

The gene calls are TRBV15 and TRBJ1-5, with D unresolved. Germline V lookup: CDR1 LNHNV, CDR2 YYDKDF (reference sequence). This CDR3 region has 13 residues. V was cut by 5 bases and J by 4 bases, with 9 bases left in between. The CDR3 nucleotides read TGTGCCACCAGCGGCTCACGAAATCAGCCCCAGCATTTT. Protein sequence: CATSGSRNQPQHF.

The chain uses TRBV7-2 and TRBJ2-1, with 11 nucleotides matching TRBD2. Germline CDR1 and CDR2: SGHTA and FQGNSA. This CDR3 is built from 15 residues. The trim removed 3 bases at V and 4 bases at J, leaving 2 bases unmatched. This CDR3 is CASSFTSGGYNEQFF. CDR3 nucleotide sequence: TGTGCCAGCAGCTTTACTAGCGGGGGATACAATGAGCAGTTCTTC.

The chain combines TRBV5-1 with TRBJ2-7; D is unclear. CDR1 SGHRS and CDR2 YFSETQ come from the germline V gene. The CDR3 sequence is 15 residues long. Between the trimmed V and J ends, which lost 0 bases and 3 bases, there was a span of 13 bases. CDR3 coding DNA: TGCGCCAGCAGCTTGGCCGGCGGATGGAACTACGAGCAGTACTTC. The encoded protein is CASSLAGGWNYEQYF.

The chain has TRBV5-1 and TRBJ2-7, with a weak D call TRBD1 (6 bases). Trimming pared 4 bases from V and 2 bases from J, leaving 16 bases between. Germline V gene sequence: CDR1 SGHRS, CDR2 YFSETQ. CDR3 length equals 15 residues. The CDR3 loop reads CASSPSGGLTYEQYF. In DNA, the CDR3 is TGCGCCAGCAGCCCTAGTGGGGGCCTGACCTACGAGCAGTACTTC.

The V and J genes are TRBV5-1 and TRBJ2-2; tentative D call: TRBD1 (5 bases). CDR1 SGHRS and CDR2 YFSETQ come from the germline V gene. The CDR3 sequence is 15 residues long. V was trimmed by 3 bases and J by 3 bases, leaving 12 bases between them. The CDR3 bases are TGCGCCAGCAGCTCTACACAGGTTTACACCGGGGAGCTGTTTTTT. Its translation: CASSSTQVYTGELFF.

V gene TRBV6-5 combines with J gene TRBJ1-1; 7 nucleotides agree with TRBD1. CDR3 size: 14 residues. The trim removed 6 bases at V and 1 base at J, leaving 5 bases unmatched. Germline loops: CDR1 MNHEY, CDR2 SVGAGI. The CDR3 protein is CASRVGQQNTEAFF. The CDR3 DNA reads as TGTGCCAGCAGGGTGGGACAGCAGAACACTGAAGCTTTCTTT.

The genes are TRBV25-1 and TRBJ1-2, with 9 nucleotides matching TRBD1. From germline, CDR1 is MGHDK and CDR2 SYGVNS. The V segment lost 4 bases and the J segment 7 bases; nucleotides outside the gene matches: 7. This CDR3 comprises 14 residues. CDR3 DNA: TGTGCCAGCAGTGTGGGACAGGGAGTTGGTGGCTACACCTTC. This sequence encodes CASSVGQGVGGYTF.

V gene TRBV15 combines with J gene TRBJ1-2; 8 nucleotides line up with TRBD1. Per the germline V gene, CDR1 is LNHNV and CDR2 is YYDKDF (reference sequence). J gave up 3 bases and V 4 bases, and 22 bases lay outside the gene matches. The CDR3 sequence is 20 residues long. The CDR3 loop is CATSIKKVGQDGFFDYGYTF. The CDR3 nucleotides are TGTGCCACCAGCATCAAAAAGGTGGGACAGGATGGTTTTTTCGACTATGGCTACACCTTC.

The chain employs TRBV19 and TRBJ2-1, with 7 positions matching TRBD1. The CDR3 is 17 amino acids. Germline assignment: CDR1 LNHDA and CDR2 SQIVND (reference sequence). Germline trimming cut 2 bases from V and 0 bases from J; bases unmatched to any gene: 7. CDR3 sequence (DNA): TGTGCCAGTAGTATATCCCATGGGACAGACTCCTACAATGAGCAGTTCTTC. This encodes CASSISHGTDSYNEQFF.

V is TRBV4-1 and J is TRBJ2-7, with 8 bases lining up with TRBD2. CDR3 size: 18 residues. V lost 1 base to trimming and J lost 0 bases; unmatched junction nucleotides: 11. The V gene's germline CDR1 is MGHRA and CDR2 YSYEKL. The CDR3 reads CASSQGPITSGLSYEQYF. The CDR3 DNA sequence: TGCGCCAGCAGCCAAGGGCCTATTACTAGCGGACTCTCCTACGAGCAGTACTTC.

The chain recombines TRBV6-1 with TRBJ1-1, with D perhaps TRBD1 (6 bases). CDR3 length: 13 residues. The V gene lost 7 bases and the J gene lost 3 bases, with 12 bases spanning the gap. Germline values: CDR1 MNHNS, CDR2 SASEGT. The CDR3 sequence: CASIGHRDTEAFF. The DNA of the CDR3 is TGTGCCAGCATAGGTCACAGGGACACTGAAGCTTTCTTT.